These 4 T cell receptor beta chains originate from one sample sequenced in a study of control samples from healthy donors and cancer patients. Only in-frame clones appear in the TCRdb table, and some are missing; sequencing was by immunoSEQ multiplex PCR. The sample includes just under 65,000 clones, about 82% of them seen just once. The sequenced sample was blood. All receptors come from a man aged 35-49 years in good health.

The chain uses TRBV4-1 and TRBJ2-3; no clear D. Looked up from germline, CDR1 is MGHRA and CDR2 is YSYEKL. The CDR3 runs 19 residues. V was shortened by 1 base and J by 2 bases, with 22 bases between the two germline ends. The CDR3 DNA sequence: TGCGCCAGCAGCCAAGGACGGAGTCCGTACTCCTATTACACAGATACGCAGTATTTT. Residues: CASSQGRSPYSYYTDTQYF.

This chain links TRBV4-1 with TRBJ2-3; D may be TRBD1 or TRBD2 (6 bases each). The V end was cut by 3 bases, the J end by 9 bases, with 13 bases between. Per germline, CDR1 MGHRA and CDR2 YSYEKL. The CDR3 has 13 residues. DNA for the CDR3: TGCGCCAGCAGCCAGAGATGGAGGGGGACGCAGTATTTT. Translated, it gives CASSQRWRGTQYF.

J is TRBJ2-3 and V is TRBV29-1; no clear D. The CDR3 is 16 residues long. Germline CDR1 SQVTM, CDR2 ANQGSEA. Trimming stripped 1 base from V and 0 bases from J, with 14 bases between. The CDR3 DNA reads as TGCAGCGTTGAAGGGAACTCGAAAAGTAGCACAGATACGCAGTATTTT. Translation: CSVEGNSKSSTDTQYF.

The rearrangement links TRBV14 to TRBJ1-2; D unclear. V lost 5 bases to trimming and J lost 3 bases, with 16 bases between them. Germline V gene sequence: CDR1 SGHDN, CDR2 FVKESK. There are 15 residues in the CDR3. CDR3 sequence: CASSNFGTIDYGYTF. In DNA, the CDR3 is TGTGCCAGCAGCAACTTTGGTACAATCGACTATGGCTACACCTTC.